The entry below describes one T cell receptor beta chain. TCRdb reprocessed the 5' RACE reads with MiXCR, giving one entry per CDR3 protein. Of approximately 470,000 distinct CDR3 sequences listed, 14% were seen once; the top ten hold 0.4% to 0.55%. The data are from a study of identical twins. This sample also appeared in a second study, on yellow fever vaccine responses in identical twins.

This clonotype originated in a woman between 18 and 29 years old in good health. Sequencing input: CD4+ T cells sorted from blood.

The CDR3 is CSARNRQVAGVIQYF. For the CDR3, the DNA is TGCAGTGCTAGAAACCGGCAGGTAGCGGGGGTCATTCAGTACTTC. The chain links TRBV20-1 to TRBJ2-4, with TRBD2 identical over 9 bases. The CDR3 has 15 amino acids. Germline V gene sequence: CDR1 DFQATT, CDR2 SNEGSKA (reference sequence). J lost 9 bases, V lost 2 bases, and 11 bases had no gene match.